This T cell receptor beta chain was sequenced in a study of blood T cells in healthy people across ages. The V end lost 6 bases, the J end lost 7 bases, and 15 bases lay between the germline ends. Germline V gene sequence: CDR1 MDHEN, CDR2 SYDVKM. The CDR3 is made up of 13 amino acids. For the second PCR, which ran for 7 to 11 cycles, a sample-barcoded 5' primer and a J-beta primer mix were used. A template-switch adaptor with 12 random nucleotides tagged each cDNA molecule. TCRdb reanalysed the 5' RACE reads using MiXCR and keeps one entry per CDR3 protein. The repertoire holds around 1,500,000 distinct CDR3 sequences, with roughly 30% as singletons. There are a few counts of this clonotype. The antigen remains unidentified. Study-level points and caveats: Getting older went along with TCR beta diversity per million T cells dropping roughly linearly.

The TCR sequence derives from a woman aged 25-40 years in good health. The specimen sequenced was blood. The rearrangement links TRBV28 to TRBJ1-2, with a tentative D call TRBD1 (5 bases). The DNA for the CDR3 is TGTGCCAGCAGGGCCCAGGGTATCGGTGGCTACACCTTC. It specifies CASRAQGIGGYTF.